Below, one T cell receptor (beta chain) is given with its context. This receptor's antigen is unknown. Base qualities were left out, and no much larger clone turns up one base away. This sample stems from a study of OX40 agonist ivuxolimab in advanced cancers. As for the study more broadly: Ivuxolimab was a fully human IgG2 agonistic monoclonal antibody targeting the costimulatory receptor OX40 (CD134). Intravenous ivuxolimab was administered to patients every 2 weeks at six dose levels: 0.01, 0.1, 0.3, 1.5, 3 and 10 mg/kg. Of the approximately 50 dose-escalation patients, hepatocellular carcinoma was present in roughly 19, melanoma in around 15, renal cell carcinoma in 9 and head and neck cancer in 9. The dose-escalation cohort was around 84% male with a mean age of around 64 years, ranging from roughly 20 to 80. Prior anti-PD-1, anti-PD-L1 or anti-CTLA-4 therapy was permitted, and checkpoint inhibitors had been received by about 36% of dose-escalation patients. Three dose-escalation patients achieved partial responses, one with hepatocellular carcinoma and two with cutaneous melanoma. Peripheral TCRbeta sequencing was intended to test whether TCR sequence diversity was altered and clonal T-cell expansion was caused by ivuxolimab. The paper reports the monotherapy dose-escalation portion (N = 52 patients) of the phase I ivuxolimab trial.

CDR3 length: 12 amino acids, cysteine to phenylalanine. Only CDR3 DNA remains: 36 bases, in frame from the first base. For sequencing of the TCRbeta CDR3 region, genomic DNA was extracted from the sorted cells. The immunoSEQ Assay was used to sequence the TCRbeta CDR3 regions. In its TCRdb copy, this immuneACCESS table keeps in-frame sequences only and misses some clones. Where compared with another copy, unresolved V genes explain less than half of these, and the others have no known cause. The sample records some 70,000 clones, more than 80% of which are singletons. The top ten hold roughly 8.2% of the sample. Patients with autoimmune disease history or receiving systemic immunosuppression were excluded from the trial. In every dose cohort, peripheral blood was drawn for TCR sequencing at baseline, cycle 4 day 1, and cycle 7 day 1. Samples were obtained from an open-label, multicenter, first-in-human phase I dose-escalation trial of ivuxolimab. Adults with locally advanced or metastatic melanoma, renal cell carcinoma, hepatocellular carcinoma or head and neck squamous cell carcinoma were enrolled in the trial. CD4+ and CD8+ T cells were sorted separately from peripheral blood before TCR sequencing.

Points the paper makes about the study in general: Low levels of normalized T-cell clonal expansion were also shown by some nonresponding patients. In the 0.1-3.0 mg/kg groups, partial responders were among the patients with the lowest normalized peripheral clonal expansion, particularly in CD8+ T cells. At doses of 0.1 to 3.0 mg/kg, clonal expansion of both CD4+ and CD8+ blood T cells was observed from baseline to week 6. After ivuxolimab, expanded clones were on average more numerous among CD8+ T cells than among CD4+ T cells. Antigen specificity was not determined for the clonally expanded peripheral T cells.

This clonotype originated in an adult with an advanced solid tumor such as melanoma, head and neck, liver or kidney cancer. Sequenced material: CD4+ or CD8+ T cells sorted from blood, taken in a trial of the OX40 agonist ivuxolimab. The chain employs TRBV21-1 and TRBJ1-6. TRBV21-1 is assigned pseudogene status. The CDR3 region has the sequence CASSKICSPLHF. The sequenced DNA is TGTGCCAGCAGCAAAATTTGTTCACCCCTCCACTTT.